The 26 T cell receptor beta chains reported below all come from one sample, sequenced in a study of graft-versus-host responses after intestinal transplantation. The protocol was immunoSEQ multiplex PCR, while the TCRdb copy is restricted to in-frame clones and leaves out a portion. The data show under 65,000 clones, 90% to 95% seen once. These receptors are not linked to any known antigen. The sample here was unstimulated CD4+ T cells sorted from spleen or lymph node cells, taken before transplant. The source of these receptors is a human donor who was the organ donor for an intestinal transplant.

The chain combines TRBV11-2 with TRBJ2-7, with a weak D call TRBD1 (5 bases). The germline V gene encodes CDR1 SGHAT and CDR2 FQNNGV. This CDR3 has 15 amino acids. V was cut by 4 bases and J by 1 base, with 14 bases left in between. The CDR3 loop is CASSSRDRGSYEQYF. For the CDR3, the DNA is TGTGCCAGCAGCTCCCGAGACAGAGGATCCTACGAGCAGTACTTC.

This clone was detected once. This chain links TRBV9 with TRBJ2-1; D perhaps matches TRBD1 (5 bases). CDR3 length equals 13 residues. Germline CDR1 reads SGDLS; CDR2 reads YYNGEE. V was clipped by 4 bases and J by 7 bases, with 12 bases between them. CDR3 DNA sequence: TGTGCCAGCAGCCCCCAGGGTAGAAATGAGCAGTTCTTC. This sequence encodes CASSPQGRNEQFF. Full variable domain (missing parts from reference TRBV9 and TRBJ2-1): DSGVTQTPKHLITATGQRVTLRCSPRSGDLSVYWYQQSLDQGLQFLIQYYNGEERAKGNILERFSAQQFPDLHSELNLSSLELGDSALYFCASSPQGRNEQFFGPGTRLTVL.

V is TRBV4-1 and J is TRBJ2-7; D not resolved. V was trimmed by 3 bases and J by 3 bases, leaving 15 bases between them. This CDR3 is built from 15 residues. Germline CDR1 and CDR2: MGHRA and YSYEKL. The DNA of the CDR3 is TGCGCCAGCAGCCAGACCTCAGCTCGAAACTACGAGCAGTACTTC. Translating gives CASSQTSARNYEQYF.

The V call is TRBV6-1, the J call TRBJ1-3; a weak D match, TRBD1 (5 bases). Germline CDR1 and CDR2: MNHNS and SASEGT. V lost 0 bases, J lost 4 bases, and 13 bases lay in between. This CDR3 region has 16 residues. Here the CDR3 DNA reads TGTGCCAGCAGTGAAGCGTTGGGGCAGGGAGGAAACACCATATATTTT. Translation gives CASSEALGQGGNTIYF.

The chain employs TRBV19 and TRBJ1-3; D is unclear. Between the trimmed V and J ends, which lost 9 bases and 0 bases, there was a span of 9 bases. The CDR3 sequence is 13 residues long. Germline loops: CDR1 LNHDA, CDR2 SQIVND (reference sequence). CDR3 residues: CASRRFSGNTIYF. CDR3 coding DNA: TGTGCCAGCCGACGGTTCTCTGGAAACACCATATATTTT.

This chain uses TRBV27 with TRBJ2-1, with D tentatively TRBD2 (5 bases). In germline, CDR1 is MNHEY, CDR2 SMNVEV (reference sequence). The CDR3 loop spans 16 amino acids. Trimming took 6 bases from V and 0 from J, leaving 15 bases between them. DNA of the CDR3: TGTGCCAGCAGGGACCGGATAGCGAGCTCCTACAATGAGCAGTTCTTC. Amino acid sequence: CASRDRIASSYNEQFF.

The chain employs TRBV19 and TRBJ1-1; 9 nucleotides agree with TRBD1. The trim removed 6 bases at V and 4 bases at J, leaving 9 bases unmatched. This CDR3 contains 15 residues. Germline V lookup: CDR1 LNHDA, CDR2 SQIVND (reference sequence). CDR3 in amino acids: CASRPAGQGRTEAFF. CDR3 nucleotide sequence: TGTGCCAGTAGGCCGGCGGGACAGGGTCGCACTGAAGCTTTCTTT.

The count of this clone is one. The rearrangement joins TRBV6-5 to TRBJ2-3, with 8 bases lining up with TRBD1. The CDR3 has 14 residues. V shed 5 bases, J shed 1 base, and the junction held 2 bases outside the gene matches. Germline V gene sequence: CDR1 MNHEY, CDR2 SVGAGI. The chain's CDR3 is CASSKQGGTDTQYF. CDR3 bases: TGTGCCAGCAGTAAACAGGGGGGCACAGATACGCAGTATTTT.

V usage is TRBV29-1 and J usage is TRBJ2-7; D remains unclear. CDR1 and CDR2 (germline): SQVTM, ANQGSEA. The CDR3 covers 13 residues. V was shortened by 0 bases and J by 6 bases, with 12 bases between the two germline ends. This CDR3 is CSVEDREGLEQYF. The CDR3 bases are TGCAGCGTTGAAGATCGTGAAGGGCTCGAGCAGTACTTC.

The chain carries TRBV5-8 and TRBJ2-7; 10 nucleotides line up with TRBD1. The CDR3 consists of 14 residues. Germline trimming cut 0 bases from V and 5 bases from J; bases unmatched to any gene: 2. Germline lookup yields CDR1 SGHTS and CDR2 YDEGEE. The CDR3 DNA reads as TGTGCCAGCAGCTTGGGAGACAGGGGGCACGAGCAGTACTTC. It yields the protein CASSLGDRGHEQYF.

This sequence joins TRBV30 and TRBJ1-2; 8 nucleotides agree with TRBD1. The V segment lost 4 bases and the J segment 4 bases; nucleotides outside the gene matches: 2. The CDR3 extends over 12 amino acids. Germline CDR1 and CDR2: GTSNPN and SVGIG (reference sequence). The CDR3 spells CAWKDRGYGYTF. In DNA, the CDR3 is TGTGCCTGGAAAGACAGGGGCTATGGCTACACCTTC.

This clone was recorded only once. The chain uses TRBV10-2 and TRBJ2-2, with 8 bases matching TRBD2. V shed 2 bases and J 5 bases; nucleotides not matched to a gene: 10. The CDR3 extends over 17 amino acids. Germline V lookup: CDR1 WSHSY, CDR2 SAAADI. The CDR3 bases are TGCGCCAGCAGTGAGCCTCTTTCGGGGGGGTTGACCGGGGAGCTGTTTTTT. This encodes CASSEPLSGGLTGELFF.

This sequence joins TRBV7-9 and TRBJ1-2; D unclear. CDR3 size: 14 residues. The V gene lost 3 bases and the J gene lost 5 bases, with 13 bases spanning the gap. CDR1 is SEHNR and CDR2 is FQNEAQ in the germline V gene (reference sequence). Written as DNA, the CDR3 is TGTGCCAGCAGCTTCCCCCCCCGTCAATATGGCTACACCTTC. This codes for CASSFPPRQYGYTF.

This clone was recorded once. The CDR3 coding sequence is TGTGCCTGGAGTCCCTACAATGAGCAGTTCTTC. Amino acid sequence: CAWSPYNEQFF. This sequence joins TRBV30 and TRBJ2-1; no clear D gene. The CDR3 is 11 residues long. V shed 2 bases and J shed 2 bases, with 1 base lying between them. Germline V gene sequence: CDR1 GTSNPN, CDR2 SVGIG (reference sequence).

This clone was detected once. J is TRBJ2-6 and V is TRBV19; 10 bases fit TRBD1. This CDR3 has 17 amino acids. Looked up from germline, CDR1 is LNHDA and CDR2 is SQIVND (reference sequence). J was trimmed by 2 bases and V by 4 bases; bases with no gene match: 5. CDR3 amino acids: CASSKETGGTGANVLTF. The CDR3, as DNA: TGTGCCAGTAGTAAGGAGACAGGGGGCACTGGGGCCAACGTCCTGACTTTC.

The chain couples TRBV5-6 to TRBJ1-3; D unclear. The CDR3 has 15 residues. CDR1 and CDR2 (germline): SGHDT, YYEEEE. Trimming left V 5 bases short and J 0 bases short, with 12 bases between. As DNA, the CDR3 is TGTGCCAGCAGTCGAAGATGGTACTCTGGAAACACCATATATTTT. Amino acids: CASSRRWYSGNTIYF. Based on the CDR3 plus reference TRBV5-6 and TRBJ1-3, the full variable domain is DAGVTQSPTHLIKTRGQQVTLRCSPKSGHDTVSWYQQALGQGPQFIFQYYEEEERQRGNFPDRFSGHQFPNYSSELNVNALLLGDSALYLCASSRRWYSGNTIYFGEGSWLTVV.

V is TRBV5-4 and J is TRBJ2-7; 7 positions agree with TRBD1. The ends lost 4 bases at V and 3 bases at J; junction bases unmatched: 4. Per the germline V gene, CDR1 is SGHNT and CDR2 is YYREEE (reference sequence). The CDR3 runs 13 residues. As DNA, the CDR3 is TGTGCCAGCAGCGTCGACAGGGTCTACGAGCAGTACTTC. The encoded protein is CASSVDRVYEQYF.

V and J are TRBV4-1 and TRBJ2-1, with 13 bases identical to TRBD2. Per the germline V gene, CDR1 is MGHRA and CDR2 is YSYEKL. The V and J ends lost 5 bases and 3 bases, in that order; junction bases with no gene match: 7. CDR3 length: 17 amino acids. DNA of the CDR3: TGCGCCAGCAGCTTCCGACTAGCGGGGGGAATCTACAATGAGCAGTTCTTC. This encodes CASSFRLAGGIYNEQFF.

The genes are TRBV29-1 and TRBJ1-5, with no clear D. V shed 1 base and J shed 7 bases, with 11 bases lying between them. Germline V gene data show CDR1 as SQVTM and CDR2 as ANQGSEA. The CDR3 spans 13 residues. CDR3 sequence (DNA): TGCAGCGTTGAAGTTAGCCTCGGGCAGCCCCAGCATTTT. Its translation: CSVEVSLGQPQHF.

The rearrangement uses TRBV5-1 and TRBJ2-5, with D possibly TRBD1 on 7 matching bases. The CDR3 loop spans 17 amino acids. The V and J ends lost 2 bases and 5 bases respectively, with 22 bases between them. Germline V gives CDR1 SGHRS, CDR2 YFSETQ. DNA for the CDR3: TGCGCCAGCAGCTTACCAACCCAGGGGGGACCAGGGGAGACCCAGTACTTC. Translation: CASSLPTQGGPGETQYF.

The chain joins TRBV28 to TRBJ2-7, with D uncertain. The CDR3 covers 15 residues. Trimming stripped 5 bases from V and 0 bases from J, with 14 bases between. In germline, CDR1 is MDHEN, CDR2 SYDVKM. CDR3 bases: TGTGCCAGCAGTGGTCCCAATCTCAGCTCCTACGAGCAGTACTTC. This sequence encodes CASSGPNLSSYEQYF.

In DNA form, the CDR3 reads TGTGCCTCACAAGGTCTCCTCTACGAGCAGTACTTC. Translating it yields CASQGLLYEQYF. V gene TRBV2 combines with J gene TRBJ2-7, with D hard to call. The V gene lost 11 bases and the J gene lost 3 bases, with 14 bases spanning the gap. Germline values: CDR1 SNHLY, CDR2 FYNNEI. This CDR3 region has 12 residues.

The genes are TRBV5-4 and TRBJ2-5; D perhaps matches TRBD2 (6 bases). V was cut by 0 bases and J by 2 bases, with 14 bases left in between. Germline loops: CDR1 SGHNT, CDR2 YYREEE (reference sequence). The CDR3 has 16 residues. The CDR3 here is CASSLASGTRQETQYF. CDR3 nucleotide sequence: TGTGCCAGCAGCTTGGCTTCCGGGACTCGTCAAGAGACCCAGTACTTC.

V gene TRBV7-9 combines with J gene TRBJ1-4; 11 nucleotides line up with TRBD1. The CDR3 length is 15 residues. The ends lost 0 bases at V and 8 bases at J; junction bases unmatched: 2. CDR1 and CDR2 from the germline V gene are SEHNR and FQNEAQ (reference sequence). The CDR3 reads CASSLARTGGEKLFF. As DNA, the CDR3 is TGTGCCAGCAGCTTAGCGCGGACAGGGGGCGAAAAACTGTTTTTT.

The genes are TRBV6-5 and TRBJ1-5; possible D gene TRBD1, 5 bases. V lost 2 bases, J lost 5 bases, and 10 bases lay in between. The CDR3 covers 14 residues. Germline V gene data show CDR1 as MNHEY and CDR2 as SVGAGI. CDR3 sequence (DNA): TGTGCCAGCAGTTACGAGGCAGGGTATCAGCCCCAGCATTTT. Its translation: CASSYEAGYQPQHF.

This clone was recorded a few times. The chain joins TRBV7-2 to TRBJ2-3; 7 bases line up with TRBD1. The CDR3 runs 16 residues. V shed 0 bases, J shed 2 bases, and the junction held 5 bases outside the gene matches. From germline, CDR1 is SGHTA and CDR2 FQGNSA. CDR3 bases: TGTGCCAGCAGCTTAGCTGGGACAGAGCCCACAGATACGCAGTATTTT. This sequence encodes CASSLAGTEPTDTQYF.